This note documents a single T cell receptor (beta chain) sequence. The sample originates from a study of shared clonotypes between healthy human individuals. The CDR3 runs to 13 residues. The V gene's germline CDR1 is SGHNT and CDR2 YYREEE (reference sequence). V was shortened by 0 bases and J by 5 bases, with 8 bases between the two germline ends. Some clones are missing from TCRdb's copy, which holds only in-frame ones; the method was immunoSEQ multiplex PCR. The table records 980,000 or so clones, around 80% of them present only once. Sequenced material: memory CD4+ T cells sorted from blood. Described subset: CD45RA-negative fraction. The clonotype was recovered from a man between 18 and 35 years old in good health. The chain has TRBV5-4 and TRBJ1-1, with a tentative D call TRBD1 (5 bases). This CDR3 is CASSLGGVTEAFF. The CDR3, as DNA: TGTGCCAGCAGCTTGGGAGGGGTTACTGAAGCTTTCTTT.